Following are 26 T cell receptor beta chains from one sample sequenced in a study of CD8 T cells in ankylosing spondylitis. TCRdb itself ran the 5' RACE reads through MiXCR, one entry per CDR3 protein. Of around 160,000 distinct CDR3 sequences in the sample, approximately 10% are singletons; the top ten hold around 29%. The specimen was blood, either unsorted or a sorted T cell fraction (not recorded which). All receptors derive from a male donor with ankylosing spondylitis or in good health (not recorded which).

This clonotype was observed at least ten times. Written as DNA, the CDR3 is TGTGCCAGCAGCCCGACTTTCTTTACTAGCGGGGAAAGTAATGAGCAGTTCTTC. It is translated as CASSPTFFTSGESNEQFF. The chain is built from TRBV3-1 and TRBJ2-1; 10 nucleotides match TRBD2. CDR1 is LGHDT and CDR2 is YNNKEL in the germline V gene (reference sequence). V trimming: 4 bases; J trimming: 7 bases; junction bases outside the gene matches: 16. This CDR3 is built from 18 residues.

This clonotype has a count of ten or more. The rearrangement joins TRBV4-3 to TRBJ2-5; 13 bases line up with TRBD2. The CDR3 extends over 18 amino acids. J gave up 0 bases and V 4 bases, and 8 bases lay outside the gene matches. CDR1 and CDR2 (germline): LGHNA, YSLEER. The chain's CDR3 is CASSPSGLAGKYQETQYF. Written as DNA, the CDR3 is TGCGCCAGCAGCCCCTCGGGACTAGCGGGGAAGTACCAAGAGACCCAGTACTTC.

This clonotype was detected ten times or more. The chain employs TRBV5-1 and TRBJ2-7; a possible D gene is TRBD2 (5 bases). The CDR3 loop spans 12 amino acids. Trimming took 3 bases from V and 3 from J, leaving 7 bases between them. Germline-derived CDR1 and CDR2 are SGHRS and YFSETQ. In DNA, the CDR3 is TGCGCCAGCAGCTCAAGCGGCTACGAGCAGTACTTC. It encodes CASSSSGYEQYF. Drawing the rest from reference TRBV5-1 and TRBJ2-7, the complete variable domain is KAGVTQTPRYLIKTRGQQVTLSCSPISGHRSVSWYQQTPGQGLQFLFEYFSETQRNKGNFPGRFSGRQFSNSRSEMNVSTLELGDSALYLCASSSSGYEQYFGPGTRLTVT.

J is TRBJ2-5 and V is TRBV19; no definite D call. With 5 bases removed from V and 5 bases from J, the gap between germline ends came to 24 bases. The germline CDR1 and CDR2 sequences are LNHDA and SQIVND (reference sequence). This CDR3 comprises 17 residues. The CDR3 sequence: CASSHGTAIGVAETQYF. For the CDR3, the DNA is TGTGCCAGTAGTCATGGAACGGCTATTGGGGTGGCGGAGACCCAGTACTTC. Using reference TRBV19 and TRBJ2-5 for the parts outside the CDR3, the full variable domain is DGGITQSPKYLFRKEGQNVTLSCEQNLNHDAMYWYRQDPGQGLRLIYYSQIVNDFQKGDIAEGYSVSREKKESFPLTVTSAQKNPTAFYLCASSHGTAIGVAETQYFGPGTRLLVL.

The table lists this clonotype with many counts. The CDR3 region has the DNA TGTGCCAGCAGCCCGGACGGGACGGCAGCGAACACCGGGGAGCTGTTTTTT. Its translation is CASSPDGTAANTGELFF. The chain combines TRBV9 with TRBJ2-2; D may correspond to TRBD1 or TRBD2 (5 bases each). The germline V gene encodes CDR1 SGDLS and CDR2 YYNGEE. CDR3 length: 17 residues. V was pared by 4 bases and J by 0 bases, with 16 bases between.

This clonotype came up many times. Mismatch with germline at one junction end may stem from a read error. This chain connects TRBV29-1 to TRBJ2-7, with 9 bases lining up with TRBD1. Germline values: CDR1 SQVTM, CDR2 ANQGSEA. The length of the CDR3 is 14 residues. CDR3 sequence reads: CSVEGGQGIYEQYF. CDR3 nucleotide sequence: TGCAGCGTCGAAGGGGGACAGGGAATCTACGAGCAGTACTTC.

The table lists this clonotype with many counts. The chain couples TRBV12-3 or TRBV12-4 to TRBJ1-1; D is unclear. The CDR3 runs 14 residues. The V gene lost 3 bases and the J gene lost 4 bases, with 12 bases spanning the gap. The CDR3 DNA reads TGTGCCAGCAGTTTGATTGGGCAGTTCACTGAAGCTTTCTTT. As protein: CASSLIGQFTEAFF.

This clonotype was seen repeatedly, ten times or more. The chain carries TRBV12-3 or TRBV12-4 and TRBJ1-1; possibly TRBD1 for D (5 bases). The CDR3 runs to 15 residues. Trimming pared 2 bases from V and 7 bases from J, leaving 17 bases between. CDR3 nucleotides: TGTGCCAGCAGTTTACGTGTTGGGGGAGTTGGTGAAGCTTTCTTT. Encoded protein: CASSLRVGGVGEAFF.

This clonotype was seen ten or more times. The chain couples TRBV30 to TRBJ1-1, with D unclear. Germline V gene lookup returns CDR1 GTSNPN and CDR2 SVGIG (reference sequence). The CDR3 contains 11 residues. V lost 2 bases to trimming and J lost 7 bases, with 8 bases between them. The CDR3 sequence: CAWSTIHEAFF. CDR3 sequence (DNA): TGTGCCTGGAGTACGATTCATGAAGCTTTCTTT.

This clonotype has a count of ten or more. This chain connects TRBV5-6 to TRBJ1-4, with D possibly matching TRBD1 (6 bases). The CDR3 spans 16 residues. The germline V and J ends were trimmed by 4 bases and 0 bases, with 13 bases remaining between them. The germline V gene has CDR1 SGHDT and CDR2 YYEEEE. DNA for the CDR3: TGTGCCAGCAGCGACAGGCGAAAGCCAACTAATGAAAAACTGTTTTTT. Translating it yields CASSDRRKPTNEKLFF. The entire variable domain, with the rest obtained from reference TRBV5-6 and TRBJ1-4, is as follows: DAGVTQSPTHLIKTRGQQVTLRCSPKSGHDTVSWYQQALGQGPQFIFQYYEEEERQRGNFPDRFSGHQFPNYSSELNVNALLLGDSALYLCASSDRRKPTNEKLFFGSGTQLSVL.

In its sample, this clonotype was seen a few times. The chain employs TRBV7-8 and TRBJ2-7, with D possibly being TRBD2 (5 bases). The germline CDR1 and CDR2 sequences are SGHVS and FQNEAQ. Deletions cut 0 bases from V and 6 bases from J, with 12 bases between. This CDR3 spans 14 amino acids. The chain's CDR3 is CASSLAGASGEQYF. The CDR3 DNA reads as TGTGCCAGCAGCTTAGCGGGAGCCTCGGGCGAGCAGTACTTC.

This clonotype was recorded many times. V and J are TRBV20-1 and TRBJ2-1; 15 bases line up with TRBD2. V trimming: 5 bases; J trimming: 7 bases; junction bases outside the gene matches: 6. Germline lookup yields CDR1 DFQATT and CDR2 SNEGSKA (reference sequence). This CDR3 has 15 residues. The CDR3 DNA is TGCAGTGCTCCGGGACTAGCGGGGGGAGTGAATGAGCAGTTCTTC. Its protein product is CSAPGLAGGVNEQFF.

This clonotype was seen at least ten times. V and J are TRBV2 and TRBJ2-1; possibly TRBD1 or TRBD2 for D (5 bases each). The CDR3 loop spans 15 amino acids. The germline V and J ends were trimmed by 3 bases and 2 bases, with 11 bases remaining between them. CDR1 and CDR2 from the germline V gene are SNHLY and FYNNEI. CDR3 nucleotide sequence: TGTGCCAGCAGTGAGACGGGACCACCCTACAATGAGCAGTTCTTC. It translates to CASSETGPPYNEQFF.

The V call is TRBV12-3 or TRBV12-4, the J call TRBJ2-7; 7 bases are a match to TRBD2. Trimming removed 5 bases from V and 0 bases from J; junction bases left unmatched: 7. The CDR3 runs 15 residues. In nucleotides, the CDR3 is TGTGCCAGCAGTAACCCTAGCGGAGACTCCTACGAGCAGTACTTC. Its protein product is CASSNPSGDSYEQYF.

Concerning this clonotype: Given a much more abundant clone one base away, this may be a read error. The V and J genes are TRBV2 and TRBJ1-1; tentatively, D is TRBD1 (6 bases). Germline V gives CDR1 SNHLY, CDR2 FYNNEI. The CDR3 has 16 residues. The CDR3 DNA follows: TGTGCCACCAGTGAAGTCGGGGGCAGACTAGACCCGGAAGCTTTCTTT. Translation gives CATSEVGGRLDPEAFF.

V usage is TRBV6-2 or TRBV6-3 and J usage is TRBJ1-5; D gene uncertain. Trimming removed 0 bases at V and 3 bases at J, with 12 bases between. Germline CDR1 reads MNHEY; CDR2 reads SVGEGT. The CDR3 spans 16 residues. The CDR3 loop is CASSYSTGWDNQPQHF. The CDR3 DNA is TGTGCCAGCAGTTACTCGACGGGTTGGGACAATCAGCCCCAGCATTTT.

The chain's CDR3 is CASRAVTSGLSRGETQYF. The CDR3 DNA is TGTGCCAGCAGGGCCGTAACTAGCGGGTTATCAAGAGGGGAGACCCAGTACTTC. This rearrangement joins TRBV28 to TRBJ2-5; the match to TRBD2 covers 9 bases. The CDR3 consists of 18 residues. The trim removed 6 bases at V and 5 bases at J, leaving 19 bases unmatched. Germline CDR1 MDHEN, CDR2 SYDVKM. Combining the CDR3 with reference TRBV28 and TRBJ2-5 gives the whole variable domain DVKVTQSSRYLVKRTGEKVFLECVQDMDHENMFWYRQDPGLGLRLIYFSYDVKMKEKGDIPEGYSVSREKKERFSLILESASTNQTSMYLCASRAVTSGLSRGETQYFGPGTRLLVL.

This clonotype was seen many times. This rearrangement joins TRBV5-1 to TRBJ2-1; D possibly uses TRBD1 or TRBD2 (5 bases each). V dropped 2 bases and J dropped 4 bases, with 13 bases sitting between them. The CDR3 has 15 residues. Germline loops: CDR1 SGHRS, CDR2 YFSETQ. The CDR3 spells CASSFQGSEYNEQFF. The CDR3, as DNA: TGCGCCAGCAGCTTCCAGGGTAGCGAGTACAATGAGCAGTTCTTC.

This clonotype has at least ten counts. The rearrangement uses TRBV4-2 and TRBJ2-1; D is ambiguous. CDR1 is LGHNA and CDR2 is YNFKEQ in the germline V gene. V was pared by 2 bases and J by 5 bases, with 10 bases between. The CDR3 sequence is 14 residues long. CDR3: CASSQPNDHNEQFF. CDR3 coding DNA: TGTGCCAGCAGCCAACCAAACGATCACAATGAGCAGTTCTTC.

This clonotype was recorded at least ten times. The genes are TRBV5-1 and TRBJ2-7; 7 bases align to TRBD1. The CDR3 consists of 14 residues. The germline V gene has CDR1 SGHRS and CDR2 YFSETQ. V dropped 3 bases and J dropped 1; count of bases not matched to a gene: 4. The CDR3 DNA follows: TGCGCCAGCAGCTCGGACAGGTCGTCCTACGAGCAGTACTTC. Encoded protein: CASSSDRSSYEQYF.

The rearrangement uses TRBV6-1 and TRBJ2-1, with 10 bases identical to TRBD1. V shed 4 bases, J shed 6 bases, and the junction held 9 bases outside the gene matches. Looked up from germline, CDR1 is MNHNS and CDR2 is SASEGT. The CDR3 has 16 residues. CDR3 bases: TGTGCCAGCAGTGCCCCACCGGGACAGGGGTTCAATGAGCAGTTCTTC. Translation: CASSAPPGQGFNEQFF.

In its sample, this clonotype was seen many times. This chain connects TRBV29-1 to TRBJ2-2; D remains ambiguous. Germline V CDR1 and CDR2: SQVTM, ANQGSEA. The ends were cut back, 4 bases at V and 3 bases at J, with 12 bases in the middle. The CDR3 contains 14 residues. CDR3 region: CSVAPAHYTGELFF. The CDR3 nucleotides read TGCAGCGTTGCCCCAGCACACTACACCGGGGAGCTGTTTTTT.

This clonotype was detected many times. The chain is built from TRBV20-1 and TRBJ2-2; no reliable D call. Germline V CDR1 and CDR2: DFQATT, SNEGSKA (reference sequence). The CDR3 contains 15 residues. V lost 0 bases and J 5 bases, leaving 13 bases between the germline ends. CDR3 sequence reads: CSARDAGMGTGELFF. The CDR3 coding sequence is TGCAGTGCTAGAGATGCCGGAATGGGGACCGGGGAGCTGTTTTTT.

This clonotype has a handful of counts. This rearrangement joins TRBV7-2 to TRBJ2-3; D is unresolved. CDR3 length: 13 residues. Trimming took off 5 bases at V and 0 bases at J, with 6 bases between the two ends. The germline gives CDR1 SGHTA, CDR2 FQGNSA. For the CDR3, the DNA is TGTGCCAGCAGCACTGAAAGCACAGATACGCAGTATTTT. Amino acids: CASSTESTDTQYF.

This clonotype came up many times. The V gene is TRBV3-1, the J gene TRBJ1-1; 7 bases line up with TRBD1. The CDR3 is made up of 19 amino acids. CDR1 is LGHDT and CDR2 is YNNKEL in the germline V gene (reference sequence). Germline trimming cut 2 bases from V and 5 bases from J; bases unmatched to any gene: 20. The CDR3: CASSQFLPGQRARATEAFF. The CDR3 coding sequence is TGTGCCAGCAGCCAATTCTTACCGGGACAGAGGGCTAGAGCGACTGAAGCTTTCTTT.

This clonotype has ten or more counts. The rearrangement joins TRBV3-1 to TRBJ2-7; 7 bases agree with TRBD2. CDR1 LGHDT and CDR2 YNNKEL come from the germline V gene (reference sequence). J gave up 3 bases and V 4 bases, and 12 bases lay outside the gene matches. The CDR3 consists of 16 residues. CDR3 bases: TGTGCCAGCAGCCCATCGGTGCTCGCGGGAGACTACGAGCAGTACTTC. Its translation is CASSPSVLAGDYEQYF.